These 14 T cell receptor beta chains were all obtained from the same sample, sequenced in a study of blood T cell repertoires in COVID-19. Libraries were prepared by immunoSEQ multiplex PCR; TCRdb keeps only in-frame clonotypes and omits some of them. The sample lists 110,000 to 150,000 clones, roughly 80% seen once, with around 6.5% in the top ten. Sample: PBMCs or T cells enriched from blood (not recorded which). Receptor source: a woman in her thirties or forties who had recovered from COVID-19.

The chain joins TRBV24-1 to TRBJ2-1; D might be TRBD1 (6 bases). Per germline, CDR1 KGHDR and CDR2 SFDVKD. V lost 1 base to trimming and J lost 5 bases, with 11 bases between them. The CDR3 spans 15 residues. DNA for the CDR3: TGTGCCACCAGTGATTTCAGGGACACCAACAATGAGCAGTTCTTC. As protein: CATSDFRDTNNEQFF.

Of note for this clone: A much larger clonotype is one base distant, so this may be a read error. The same CDR3 also results from other DNA sequences found in this sample. The chain is built from TRBV4-1 and TRBJ1-2; D may be TRBD1 (6 bases). The CDR3 runs to 15 residues. Germline loops: CDR1 MGHRA, CDR2 YSYEKL. The CDR3: CASSLLGGENYGYTF. DNA of the CDR3: TGCGCCAGCAGCCTCCTAGGGGGGGAGAACTATGGTTACACCTTC.

The rearrangement links TRBV7-8 to TRBJ1-1; 10 bases match TRBD1. V shed 2 bases and J 1 base; nucleotides not matched to a gene: 10. This CDR3 region has 18 residues. Germline CDR1 and CDR2: SGHVS and FQNEAQ. In DNA, the CDR3 is TGTGCCAGCAGCTTATGGCCGGGACAGGGGCCTTCGAACACTGAAGCTTTCTTT. This encodes CASSLWPGQGPSNTEAFF.

This clone was counted a single time. The chain carries TRBV12-3 or TRBV12-4 and TRBJ1-6; D not certain. The CDR3 sequence is 12 residues long. V was cut by 0 bases and J by 10 bases, with 4 bases left in between. This chain's CDR3 is CASSLASSPLHF. DNA for the CDR3: TGTGCCAGCAGTTTAGCGTCATCACCCCTCCACTTT.

The chain couples TRBV4-1 to TRBJ2-7; D is possibly TRBD2 (5 bases). The V gene's germline CDR1 is MGHRA and CDR2 YSYEKL. Trimming stripped 0 bases from V and 3 bases from J, with 12 bases between. CDR3 size: 15 residues. CDR3 loop: CASSQESLGGYEQYF. DNA for the CDR3: TGCGCCAGCAGCCAAGAGAGCTTAGGAGGCTACGAGCAGTACTTC.

The rearrangement joins TRBV12-5 to TRBJ2-1; the match to TRBD2 covers 9 bases. Germline V gives CDR1 LGHNT, CDR2 FRNRAP. The CDR3 is 15 residues long. Trimming at V came to 3 bases and at J to 4 bases, leaving 4 bases not matched to a gene. The CDR3 is CASGLLAGGYNEQFF. The CDR3 region has the DNA TGTGCTAGTGGTTTATTGGCGGGGGGGTACAATGAGCAGTTCTTC.

V usage is TRBV6-5 and J usage is TRBJ1-1; no clear D. This CDR3 comprises 12 residues. The V end lost 6 bases, the J end lost 2 bases, and 7 bases lay between the germline ends. Germline-derived CDR1 and CDR2 are MNHEY and SVGAGI. The CDR3 nucleotides read TGTGCCAGCAGACTTCAAAACACTGAAGCTTTCTTT. Its protein is CASRLQNTEAFF.

For this clone: Additional DNA sequences in this sample encode the identical CDR3. This chain joins TRBV9 and TRBJ2-3; D is uncertain. This CDR3 spans 15 amino acids. Germline lookup yields CDR1 SGDLS and CDR2 YYNGEE. Trimming shortened V by 0 bases and J by 0 bases, and 8 bases separated the two germline ends. The CDR3 loop reads CASSVAGGSTDTQYF. CDR3 bases: TGTGCCAGCAGCGTAGCCGGCGGCAGCACAGATACGCAGTATTTT.

This clone was found once. The J gene is TRBJ2-7, the V gene TRBV3-1 (or the pseudogene TRBV3-2); unclear D gene. Germline CDR1 and CDR2: LGHDT and YNNKEL (reference sequence). The CDR3 consists of 12 residues. Trimming left V 1 base short and J 1 base short, with 2 bases between. The CDR3 loop reads CASSQVSYEQYF. DNA for the CDR3: TGTGCCAGCAGCCAAGTATCCTACGAGCAGTACTTC.

This chain connects TRBV6-1 to TRBJ2-1; 10 bases are a match to TRBD2. Losses at the gene ends were 4 bases for V and 1 base for J; bases not matched to a gene: 7. Germline CDR1 and CDR2: MNHNS and SASEGT. This CDR3 is built from 17 residues. The CDR3 DNA follows: TGTGCCAGCAGTGTGTCTAGCGGGAGATTTTCCTACAATGAGCAGTTCTTC. It encodes CASSVSSGRFSYNEQFF.

The genes are TRBV19 and TRBJ1-5; possibly TRBD1 for D (5 bases). The ends were cut back, 2 bases at V and 7 bases at J, with 12 bases in the middle. The CDR3 is 14 residues long. CDR1 is LNHDA, CDR2 SQIVND, per germline (reference sequence). CDR3 DNA: TGTGCCAGTAGTATACTACAGGCGGGACAGCCCCAGCATTTT. This sequence encodes CASSILQAGQPQHF.

CDR3 coding DNA: TGTGCCAGAGGGAGACAGGGCTCAGGCTACACCTTC. Translation gives CARGRQGSGYTF. J is TRBJ1-2 and V is TRBV5-3; 7 nucleotides agree with TRBD1. TRBV5-3 is an ORF, and what it does is uncertain. The CDR3 is 12 amino acids. The junction had 8 bases not matched to a gene; V was cut back by 7 bases and J by 8 bases.

The V gene is TRBV6-5, the J gene TRBJ1-1; D gene uncertain. The CDR3 sequence is 12 residues long. Trimming cost V 10 bases and J 1 base, with 10 bases left between them. Germline V gene data show CDR1 as MNHEY and CDR2 as SVGAGI. The CDR3 DNA follows: TGTGCCACCAAATTTTCGAACACTGAAGCTTTCTTT. Protein: CATKFSNTEAFF.

This chain connects TRBV18 to TRBJ1-1; D might be TRBD1 (5 bases). Trimming took off 6 bases at V and 6 bases at J, with 14 bases between the two ends. There are 13 residues in the CDR3. Germline CDR1 is KGHSH and CDR2 is LQKENI. CDR3 nucleotides: TGTGCCAGCTCCGGATTTTCAGGGTCTGAAGCTTTCTTT. Translation gives CASSGFSGSEAFF.